This T cell receptor (beta chain) was sequenced during a study of shared clonotypes between healthy human individuals. General observations from the study: Clonotypes which were not shared had lower generation probabilities than clonotypes that all four donors shared.

Points on this clone: The antigen is undetermined.

CD4+ cells were split into CD45RA+ naive and CD45RA-negative memory subsets. Original handling: Because ImmunoSEQ provided only junction sequences with no quality scores, the filtering differed. Sequencing used immunoSEQ multiplex PCR; TCRdb keeps in-frame clones, though not all of them. From that table come the V and J calls and clone size; the DNA was used to work out D and trimming. Here the sample spans fewer than 400,000 clones, over 65% being singletons. The source is a young man in good health. The sequencing sample was made of memory CD4+ T cells sorted from blood. Subset denoted: CD45RA-negative fraction.

The CDR3 DNA reads as TGTGCCAGCAGTGGACTAGCGGAGACCGGGGAGCTGTTTTTT. Its translation is CASSGLAETGELFF. The chain recombines TRBV6-1 with TRBJ2-2, with TRBD2 matching 9 bases. V gave up 4 bases and J gave up 5 bases; unmatched junction bases: 2. The CDR3 spans 14 residues. Germline CDR1 MNHNS, CDR2 SASEGT.